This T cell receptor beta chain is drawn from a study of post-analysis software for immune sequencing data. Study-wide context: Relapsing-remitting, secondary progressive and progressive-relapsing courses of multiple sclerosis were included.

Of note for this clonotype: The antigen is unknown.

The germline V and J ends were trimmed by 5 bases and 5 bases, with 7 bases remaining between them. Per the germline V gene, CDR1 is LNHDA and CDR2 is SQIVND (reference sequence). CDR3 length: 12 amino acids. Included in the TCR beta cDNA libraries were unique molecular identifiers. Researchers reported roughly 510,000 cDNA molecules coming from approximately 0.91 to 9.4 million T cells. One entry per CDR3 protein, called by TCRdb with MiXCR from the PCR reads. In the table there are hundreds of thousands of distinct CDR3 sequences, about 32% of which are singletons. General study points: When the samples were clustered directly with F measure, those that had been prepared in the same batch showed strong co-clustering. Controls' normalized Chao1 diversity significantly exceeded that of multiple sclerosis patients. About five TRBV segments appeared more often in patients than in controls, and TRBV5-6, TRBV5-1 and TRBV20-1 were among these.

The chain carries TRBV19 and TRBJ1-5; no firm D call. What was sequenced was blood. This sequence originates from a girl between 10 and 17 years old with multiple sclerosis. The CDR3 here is CASSLFHQPQHF. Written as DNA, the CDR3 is TGTGCCAGTAGTCTCTTCCATCAGCCCCAGCATTTT.